This T cell receptor (beta chain) is drawn from a study of cytomegalovirus exposure and HLA in healthy donors. General study findings and limits: Researchers reported in a later analysis that common viral pathogens appeared linked to several top clusters.

Germline values: CDR1 MNHNS, CDR2 SASEGT. Trimming left V 11 bases short and J 2 bases short, with 9 bases between. CDR3 length: 11 residues. To note about this clone: Its antigen is not identified.

Researchers ran the PCR with 60 Vbeta and 13 Jbeta primers. Sequencing used immunoSEQ multiplex PCR; TCRdb keeps in-frame clones, though not all of them. Of fewer than 250,000 clones detected, around 67% appear once; the ten largest clones hold approximately 3%. The V and J genes are TRBV6-1 and TRBJ1-2; D is undetermined. The sequenced sample consisted of PBMCs. The TCR originated in a woman aged 25 to 45 in good health and CMV-seropositive. Here the CDR3 DNA reads TGTGCCCTGCGCGAGAACTATGGCTACACCTTC. This sequence encodes CALRENYGYTF.